The 15 T cell receptor beta chains listed next were all sequenced from one sample in a study of cytomegalovirus exposure and HLA in healthy donors. PCR was performed using 60 Vbeta and 13 Jbeta primers. Only in-frame clones appear in the TCRdb table, and some are missing; sequencing was by immunoSEQ multiplex PCR. The table includes about 140,000 clones, approximately 80% detected once. Source material: PBMCs. The receptors originated from a woman between 35 and 50 years old in good health and CMV-seronegative.

Regarding this clone: The sample contains more than one DNA sequence encoding this CDR3. This rearrangement joins TRBV10-3 to TRBJ1-5; no clear D. The CDR3 contains 12 residues. V shed 6 bases and J shed 9 bases, with 12 bases lying between them. CDR1 ENHRY and CDR2 SYGVKD come from the germline V gene. CDR3 sequence reads: CAIRPTSGPQHF. The CDR3 DNA is TGTGCCATCAGGCCCACTAGCGGGCCCCAGCATTTT.

J is TRBJ1-5 and V is TRBV5-4, with D possibly matching TRBD1 (6 bases). With 4 bases removed from V and 0 bases from J, the gap between germline ends came to 20 bases. Germline CDR1 and CDR2: SGHNT and YYREEE (reference sequence). There are 18 residues in the CDR3. CDR3 region: CASSASAGDPYSNQPQHF. The CDR3 nucleotides read TGTGCCAGCAGCGCGTCAGCAGGGGATCCCTATAGCAATCAGCCCCAGCATTTT.

The V gene is TRBV5-4, the J gene TRBJ2-5; TRBD2 aligns across 7 bases. The V gene end was trimmed by 1 base and the J gene end by 5 bases; junction bases not matched to a gene: 11. This CDR3 spans 16 amino acids. In germline, CDR1 is SGHNT, CDR2 YYREEE (reference sequence). The CDR3: CASSLSGRAGSETQYF. The CDR3 DNA sequence: TGTGCCAGCAGCTTGTCAGGGCGAGCGGGAAGTGAGACCCAGTACTTC.

The chain links TRBV7-3 to TRBJ2-7; D unresolved. CDR3 length: 17 residues. The V end was cut by 0 bases, the J end by 2 bases, with 17 bases between. Germline V gene lookup returns CDR1 SGHTA and CDR2 FQGTGA. The CDR3 spells CASSLTFSRDATYEQYF. CDR3 coding DNA: TGTGCCAGCAGCTTAACGTTCTCGCGTGATGCTACCTACGAGCAGTACTTC.

The chain combines TRBV19 with TRBJ2-1; 9 bases are a match to TRBD1. CDR3 length: 16 amino acids. Trimming at V came to 6 bases and at J to 6 bases, leaving 12 bases not matched to a gene. Per the germline V gene, CDR1 is LNHDA and CDR2 is SQIVND (reference sequence). CDR3 amino acids: CASRPPGQGLGNEQFF. For the CDR3, the DNA is TGTGCCAGTAGACCTCCGGGACAGGGCTTGGGCAATGAGCAGTTCTTC. Based on the CDR3 plus reference TRBV19 and TRBJ2-1, the full variable domain is DGGITQSPKYLFRKEGQNVTLSCEQNLNHDAMYWYRQDPGQGLRLIYYSQIVNDFQKGDIAEGYSVSREKKESFPLTVTSAQKNPTAFYLCASRPPGQGLGNEQFFGPGTRLTVL.

A word on this clone: This same CDR3 is encoded by further DNA sequences in the sample. The chain is built from TRBV28 and TRBJ2-3; D uncertain. V lost 2 bases and J 2 bases, leaving 2 bases between the germline ends. The CDR3 loop spans 12 amino acids. Germline CDR1 MDHEN, CDR2 SYDVKM. The CDR3 DNA follows: TGTGCCAGCAGTTTACTCACAGATACGCAGTATTTT. Protein product: CASSLLTDTQYF.

The CDR3 loop reads CASSSRTAPGVEAFF. In nucleotides, the CDR3 is TGTGCCAGCAGCTCGCGGACGGCACCGGGGGTTGAAGCTTTCTTT. The chain couples TRBV9 to TRBJ1-1; maybe TRBD1 (5 bases). The germline gives CDR1 SGDLS, CDR2 YYNGEE. The CDR3 covers 15 residues. V lost 4 bases to trimming and J lost 7 bases, with 20 bases between them.

CDR3 sequence reads: CSVDRGTDTQYF. The CDR3, as DNA: TGCAGCGTTGACAGGGGCACAGATACGCAGTATTTT. The chain combines TRBV29-1 with TRBJ2-3; tentatively, D is TRBD1 (5 bases). The germline V gene has CDR1 SQVTM and CDR2 ANQGSEA. The length of the CDR3 is 12 residues. V lost 3 bases and J lost 1, with 5 bases in between.

The chain couples TRBV2 to TRBJ1-6; no clear D. Germline V gives CDR1 SNHLY, CDR2 FYNNEI. The CDR3 loop spans 13 amino acids. V lost 8 bases to trimming and J lost 6 bases, with 11 bases between them. CDR3 amino acids: CASSGEGNSPLHF. CDR3 sequence (DNA): TGTGCCAGCTCGGGAGAGGGTAATTCACCCCTCCACTTT.

The chain has TRBV18 and TRBJ1-2, with D possibly being TRBD1 (6 bases). CDR1 and CDR2 (germline): KGHSH, LQKENI. The CDR3 length is 16 residues. The V gene lost 3 bases and the J gene lost 2 bases, with 16 bases spanning the gap. The CDR3 region has the DNA TGTGCCAGCTCACCTCCGGGAACAAGGGGGAACTATGGCTACACCTTC. Protein sequence: CASSPPGTRGNYGYTF.

The chain uses TRBV5-1 and TRBJ2-3; D might be TRBD2 (6 bases). The CDR3 runs to 15 residues. From germline, CDR1 is SGHRS and CDR2 YFSETQ. V lost 4 bases, J lost 4 bases, and 16 bases lay in between. CDR3 protein: CASSQEGRAPDTQYF. CDR3 DNA: TGCGCCAGCAGCCAGGAGGGGAGAGCCCCAGATACGCAGTATTTT.

The sample holds a few counts of this clone. V usage is TRBV28 and J usage is TRBJ1-1, with no clear D. CDR3 length: 13 residues. With 2 bases removed from V and 1 base from J, the gap between germline ends came to 5 bases. Germline loops: CDR1 MDHEN, CDR2 SYDVKM. The CDR3 region is CASSLHTNTEAFF. Here the CDR3 DNA reads TGTGCCAGCAGTTTACACACGAACACTGAAGCTTTCTTT.

CDR3 DNA sequence: TGCGCCAGCAGCCAGAAAAGAGAGGTCGGTACGCAGTATTTT. Protein product: CASSQKREVGTQYF. This chain connects TRBV4-3 to TRBJ2-3; D remains unclear. CDR3 length: 14 residues. V dropped 3 bases and J dropped 8 bases, with 15 bases sitting between them. The germline gives CDR1 LGHNA, CDR2 YSLEER.

This chain links TRBV10-3 with TRBJ2-3, with TRBD2 identical over 7 bases. J lost 4 bases, V lost 3 bases, and 7 bases had no gene match. This CDR3 comprises 15 residues. CDR1 is ENHRY and CDR2 is SYGVKD in the germline V gene. The CDR3 bases are TGTGCCATCAGTGATCCAGCGGGAAGGTCAGATACGCAGTATTTT. Amino acids: CAISDPAGRSDTQYF.

The chain links TRBV5-6 to TRBJ2-7, with 7 bases matching TRBD1. V shed 0 bases and J 4 bases; nucleotides not matched to a gene: 4. The CDR3 is 14 residues long. Germline values: CDR1 SGHDT, CDR2 YYEEEE. CDR3 in DNA: TGTGCCAGCAGCTTGGCCGGGACAGATTACGAGCAGTACTTC. This encodes CASSLAGTDYEQYF.